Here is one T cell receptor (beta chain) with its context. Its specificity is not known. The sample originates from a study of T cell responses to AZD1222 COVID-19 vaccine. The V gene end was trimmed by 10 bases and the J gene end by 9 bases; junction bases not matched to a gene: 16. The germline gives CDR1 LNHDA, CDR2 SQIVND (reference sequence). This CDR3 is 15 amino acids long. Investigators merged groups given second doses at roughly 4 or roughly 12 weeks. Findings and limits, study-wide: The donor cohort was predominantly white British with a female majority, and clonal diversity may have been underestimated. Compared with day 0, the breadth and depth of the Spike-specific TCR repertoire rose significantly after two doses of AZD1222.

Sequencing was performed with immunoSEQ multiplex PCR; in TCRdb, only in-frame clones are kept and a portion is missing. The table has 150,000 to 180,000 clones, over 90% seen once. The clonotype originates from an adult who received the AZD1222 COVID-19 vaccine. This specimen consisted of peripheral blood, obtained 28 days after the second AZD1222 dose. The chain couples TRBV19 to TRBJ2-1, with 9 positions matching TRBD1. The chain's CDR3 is CATQTGGAPGGEQFF. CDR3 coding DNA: TGTGCCACCCAGACAGGGGGTGCCCCGGGAGGTGAGCAGTTCTTC.